The entry that follows covers one T cell receptor beta chain sequence. This CDR3 is 16 amino acids long. In germline, CDR1 is SGHRS, CDR2 YFSETQ. With V trimmed by 0 bases and J by 1 base, 5 bases remained unmatched. The data stem from a study of cytomegalovirus exposure and HLA in healthy donors. Sequencing was performed with immunoSEQ multiplex PCR; in TCRdb, only in-frame clones are kept and a portion is missing. This table holds about 160,000 clones, more than 70% found once. The rearrangement uses TRBV5-1 and TRBJ2-3; TRBD1 aligns across 7 bases. This receptor was identified in a man in his thirties or forties in good health and CMV-seropositive. The source material was PBMCs. In nucleotides, the CDR3 is TGCGCCAGCAGCTTGGGGGACAGTCCCCGCACAGATACGCAGTATTTT. Translating gives CASSLGDSPRTDTQYF. Full variable domain (remainder filled in from reference TRBV5-1 and TRBJ2-3): KAGVTQTPRYLIKTRGQQVTLSCSPISGHRSVSWYQQTPGQGLQFLFEYFSETQRNKGNFPGRFSGRQFSNSRSEMNVSTLELGDSALYLCASSLGDSPRTDTQYFGPGTRLTVL.